This T cell receptor beta chain was sequenced during a study of radiation and T cells in renal cell carcinoma. In the study overall: Nephrectomy followed 15 Gy stereotactic body radiation by 4 weeks.

A few counts support this clone. Generated by immunoSEQ multiplex PCR, the TCRdb table keeps only in-frame clones and is missing some. The sample consists of some 120,000 clones, 81% of them appearing once. The CDR3 has 13 amino acids. The V gene lost 3 bases and the J gene lost 3 bases, with 9 bases spanning the gap. The sample's time point: blood 2 weeks post-SBRT. Indicated treatment: 15 Gy SBRT to primary tumor, nephrectomy 4 weeks later. Serial blood draws occurred at baseline and 2 and 4 weeks post-SBRT. J is TRBJ2-7 and V is TRBV23-1; D assignment may be TRBD1 or TRBD2 (5 bases each). TRBV23-1 is an open reading frame whose function is uncertain. This TCR derives from a man aged 45 to 65 with renal cell carcinoma. Sequences were derived from blood, sampled from a patient whose treatment included radiotherapy and nephrectomy. This CDR3 is CASSHRDLYEQYF. The CDR3 region has the DNA TGCGCCAGCAGTCATCGGGACCTCTACGAGCAGTACTTC.